This TCR beta chain was documented in a study of shared clonotypes between healthy human individuals. The assay was immunoSEQ multiplex PCR, and TCRdb's table has in-frame clones only and misses some. The data show around 2.5 million clones, approximately 94% seen once. Trimming cost V 5 bases and J 0 bases, with 8 bases left between them. The CDR3 totals 14 residues. Germline CDR1 and CDR2: ENHRY and SYGVKD. The gene calls are TRBV10-3 and TRBJ1-3; the D is unclear. The receptor's source is a man younger than 35 in good health. Some clones in this sample may be carry-over from other donors' samples. The sequenced material came from naive CD4+ T cells from PBMCs. Subset noted: CD45RA+ positively selected. CDR3 loop: CAISPGSSGNTIYF. CDR3 coding DNA: TGTGCCATCAGTCCAGGCTCCTCTGGAAACACCATATATTTT.